The 11 T cell receptor beta chains below all came from one sample that was sequenced in a study of T cells in Graves' hyperthyroidism and ophthalmopathy. Amplification targeted TCR beta CDR3 regions from RNA transcripts. In the first-round RT-PCR of the TCR CDR3, the HTBI primer set was used. In TCRdb, the multiplex PCR reads were re-called with MiXCR into one record per CDR3 protein. The sample includes more than 500,000 distinct CDR3 sequences, roughly a sixth seen only once; the top ten take 25% to 30%. Sequencing was done on a sample of blood. The receptors here all came from a woman in her twenties or thirties with Graves' ophthalmopathy.

This clonotype was seen many times. The chain has TRBV29-1 and TRBJ2-5; D unresolved. CDR3 length: 12 amino acids. V was pared by 6 bases and J by 2 bases, with 10 bases between. The germline CDR1 and CDR2 sequences are SQVTM and ANQGSEA. The CDR3 coding sequence is TGCAGCGTGATGACAACGCAAGAGACCCAGTACTTC. Protein product: CSVMTTQETQYF.

As to this clonotype: Compared with germline, one end of the junction differs, possibly owing to a read error. V usage is TRBV7-9 and J usage is TRBJ2-7, with D possibly being TRBD1 (6 bases). CDR1 SEHNR and CDR2 FQNEAQ come from the germline V gene (reference sequence). The CDR3 has 14 residues. The DNA of the CDR3 is TGTACCAGCAGCTTAGAACAGGGTGGGTACGAGCAGTACTTC. Protein sequence: CTSSLEQGGYEQYF.

Ten or more counts support this clonotype. The gene calls are TRBV7-8 and TRBJ2-7, with a possible D match to TRBD1 (6 bases). Germline V gene sequence: CDR1 SGHVS, CDR2 FQNEAQ. The CDR3 extends over 19 amino acids. Trimming shortened V by 1 base and J by 3 bases, and 25 bases separated the two germline ends. The CDR3, as DNA: TGTGCCAGCAGCTTAGTAGGGGGAGTCCCCACGGGGTTAAGCTACGAGCAGTACTTC. Protein: CASSLVGGVPTGLSYEQYF.

Many counts were recorded for this clonotype. The J gene is TRBJ2-3, the V gene TRBV20-1; D unclear. Deletions cut 3 bases from V and 2 bases from J, with 15 bases between. The CDR3 loop spans 15 amino acids. Germline values: CDR1 DFQATT, CDR2 SNEGSKA (reference sequence). The CDR3 loop is CSASLNADLTDTQYF. Here the CDR3 DNA reads TGCAGTGCTAGTTTGAATGCGGATCTCACAGATACGCAGTATTTT.

This clonotype appeared once. The chain couples TRBV6-1 to TRBJ2-7, with D perhaps matching TRBD2 (6 bases). The germline CDR1 and CDR2 sequences are MNHNS and SASEGT. The CDR3 totals 14 residues. Trimming pared 6 bases from V and 4 bases from J, leaving 16 bases between. The CDR3 loop reads CASRETEGGYEQYF. CDR3 coding DNA: TGTGCCAGCAGAGAGACAGAAGGAGGGTACGAGCAGTACTTC.

This clonotype occurred many times. The chain joins TRBV7-7 to TRBJ2-1; 9 bases are a match to TRBD2. The CDR3 extends over 17 amino acids. Germline V gives CDR1 SSHAT, CDR2 FNYEAQ (reference sequence). V dropped 1 base and J dropped 0; count of bases not matched to a gene: 4. CDR3 region: CASSLGGLAGSYNEQFF. The DNA for the CDR3 is TGTGCCAGCAGCTTAGGGGGACTAGCCGGCTCCTACAATGAGCAGTTCTTC.

The chain has TRBV24-1 and TRBJ2-1; 8 nucleotides match TRBD2. The CDR3 extends over 17 amino acids. Germline trimming cut 0 bases from V and 8 bases from J; bases unmatched to any gene: 11. The germline gives CDR1 KGHDR, CDR2 SFDVKD. This CDR3 is CATSDLMAGGSFDEQFF. The CDR3, as DNA: TGTGCCACCAGTGATTTGATGGCGGGGGGCTCTTTCGATGAGCAGTTCTTC.

This clonotype has at least ten counts. This chain connects TRBV20-1 to TRBJ1-1, with TRBD1 identical over 7 bases. The CDR3 totals 13 residues. V dropped 2 bases and J dropped 5; count of bases not matched to a gene: 5. Germline V gene lookup returns CDR1 DFQATT and CDR2 SNEGSKA (reference sequence). The CDR3 sequence: CSARKGQETEAFF. CDR3 DNA sequence: TGCAGTGCTAGAAAAGGACAGGAGACTGAAGCTTTCTTT.

The chain carries TRBV27 and TRBJ2-7; D remains unclear. V dropped 3 bases and J dropped 3 bases, with 15 bases sitting between them. The CDR3 length is 15 residues. The V gene's germline CDR1 is MNHEY and CDR2 SMNVEV (reference sequence). The DNA for the CDR3 is TGTGCCAGCAGTTTGGTTCCCGGTAAAATCTACGAGCAGTACTTC. It specifies CASSLVPGKIYEQYF.

This clonotype was observed a few times. The gene calls are TRBV28 and TRBJ2-1, with TRBD1 identical over 9 bases. The CDR3 length is 14 residues. Trimming removed 6 bases from V and 7 bases from J; junction bases left unmatched: 7. Per germline, CDR1 MDHEN and CDR2 SYDVKM. This CDR3 reads CASSEGTGRNEQFF. The CDR3 DNA follows: TGTGCCAGCAGCGAAGGGACAGGGCGGAATGAGCAGTTCTTC.

This clonotype turned up a few times. This chain connects TRBV11-2 to TRBJ2-7; D is perhaps TRBD2 (6 bases). V was trimmed by 5 bases and J by 8 bases, leaving 25 bases between them. The CDR3 runs 16 residues. Per the germline V gene, CDR1 is SGHAT and CDR2 is FQNNGV. CDR3 in DNA: TGTGCCAGCAGCCCTACATCTGGGGGAGGACCTTATAAGCAGTACTTC. This sequence encodes CASSPTSGGGPYKQYF.